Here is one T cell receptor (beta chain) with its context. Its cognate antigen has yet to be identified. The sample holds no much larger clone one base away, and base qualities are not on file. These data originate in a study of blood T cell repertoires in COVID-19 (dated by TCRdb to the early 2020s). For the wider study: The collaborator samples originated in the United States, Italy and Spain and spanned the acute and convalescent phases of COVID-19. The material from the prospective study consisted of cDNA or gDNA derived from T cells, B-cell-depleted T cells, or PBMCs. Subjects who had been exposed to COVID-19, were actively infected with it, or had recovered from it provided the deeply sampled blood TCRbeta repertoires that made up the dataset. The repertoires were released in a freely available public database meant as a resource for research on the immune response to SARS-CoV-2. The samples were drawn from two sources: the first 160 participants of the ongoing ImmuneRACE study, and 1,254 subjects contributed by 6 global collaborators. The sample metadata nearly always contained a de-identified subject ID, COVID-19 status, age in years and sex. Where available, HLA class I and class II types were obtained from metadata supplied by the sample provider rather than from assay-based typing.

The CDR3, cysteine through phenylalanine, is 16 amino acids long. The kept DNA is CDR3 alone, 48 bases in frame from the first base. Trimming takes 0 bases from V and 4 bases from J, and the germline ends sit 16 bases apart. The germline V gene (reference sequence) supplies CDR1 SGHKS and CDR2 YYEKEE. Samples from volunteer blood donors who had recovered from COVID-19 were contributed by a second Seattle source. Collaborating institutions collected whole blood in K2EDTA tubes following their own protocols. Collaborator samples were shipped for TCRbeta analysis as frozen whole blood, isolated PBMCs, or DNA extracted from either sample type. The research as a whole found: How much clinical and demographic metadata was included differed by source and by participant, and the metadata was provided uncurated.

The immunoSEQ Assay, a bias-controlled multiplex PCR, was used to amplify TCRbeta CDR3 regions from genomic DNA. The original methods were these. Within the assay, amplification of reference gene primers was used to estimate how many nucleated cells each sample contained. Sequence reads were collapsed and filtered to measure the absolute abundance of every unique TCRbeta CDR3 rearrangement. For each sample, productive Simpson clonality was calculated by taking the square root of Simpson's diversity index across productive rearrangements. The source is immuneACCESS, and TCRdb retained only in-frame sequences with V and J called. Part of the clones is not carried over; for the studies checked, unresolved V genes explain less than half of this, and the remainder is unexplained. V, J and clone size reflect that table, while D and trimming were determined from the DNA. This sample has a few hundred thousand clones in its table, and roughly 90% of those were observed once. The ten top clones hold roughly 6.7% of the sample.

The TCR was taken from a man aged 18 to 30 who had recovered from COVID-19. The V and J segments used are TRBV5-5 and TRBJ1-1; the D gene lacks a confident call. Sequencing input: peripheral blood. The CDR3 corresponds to CASSLVQTLLITEAFF. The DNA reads TGTGCCAGCAGCTTGGTACAGACACTCCTCATCACTGAAGCTTTCTTT.